Shown below are 32 T cell receptor beta chains from a single sample sequenced in a study of blood T cell repertoires in COVID-19. Only in-frame clones appear in the TCRdb table, and some are missing; sequencing was by immunoSEQ multiplex PCR. Of about 320,000 clones in the sample, more than 75% were seen once. The specimen was PBMCs or T cells enriched from blood (not recorded which). These receptors all come from a man in his sixties who had recovered from COVID-19.

This chain links TRBV18 with TRBJ1-1; D ambiguous. Germline V gives CDR1 KGHSH, CDR2 LQKENI. This CDR3 comprises 16 residues. The V end was cut by 3 bases, the J end by 5 bases, with 19 bases between. The CDR3 protein is CASSPSRLGSGTEAFF. In DNA, the CDR3 is TGTGCCAGCTCACCCAGTCGGCTGGGATCGGGAACTGAAGCTTTCTTT.

The chain couples TRBV7-9 to TRBJ1-1; 8 nucleotides align to TRBD1. The CDR3 is made up of 15 amino acids. J lost 4 bases, V lost 5 bases, and 9 bases had no gene match. CDR1 and CDR2 (germline): SEHNR, FQNEAQ (reference sequence). The CDR3: CASSKARGPTTEAFF. The CDR3, as DNA: TGTGCCAGCAGCAAGGCCAGGGGGCCGACCACTGAAGCTTTCTTT.

The V and J genes are TRBV7-6 and TRBJ1-3; D ambiguous. Germline-derived CDR1 and CDR2 are SGHVS and FNYEAQ. CDR3 size: 13 residues. Deletions cut 2 bases from V and 5 bases from J, with 7 bases between. The chain's CDR3 is CASSLRGRNTIYF. CDR3 DNA: TGTGCCAGCAGCTTACGCGGGCGAAACACCATATATTTT.

J is TRBJ2-5 and V is TRBV19; the D gene is possibly TRBD1 (6 bases). This CDR3 has 15 amino acids. Germline V CDR1 and CDR2: LNHDA, SQIVND (reference sequence). Trimming removed 4 bases at V and 3 bases at J, with 15 bases between. The CDR3 spells CASSTPRTEEETQYF. The CDR3 nucleotides are TGTGCCAGTAGTACTCCCAGGACAGAAGAAGAGACCCAGTACTTC.

Only one count was recorded for this clone. The V and J genes are TRBV5-1 and TRBJ2-1; 8 bases line up with TRBD2. The germline CDR1 and CDR2 sequences are SGHRS and YFSETQ. The V and J ends lost 4 bases and 9 bases, in that order; junction bases with no gene match: 9. The CDR3 totals 14 residues. CDR3 DNA sequence: TGCGCCAGCAGCCCCCTTTTTGCGGGAGGTGAGCAGTTCTTC. Encoded protein: CASSPLFAGGEQFF. Looking up the rest from reference TRBV5-1 and TRBJ2-1 gives the full variable domain: KAGVTQTPRYLIKTRGQQVTLSCSPISGHRSVSWYQQTPGQGLQFLFEYFSETQRNKGNFPGRFSGRQFSNSRSEMNVSTLELGDSALYLCASSPLFAGGEQFFGPGTRLTVL.

The CDR3 protein is CASSPGQGAPGELFF. CDR3 bases: TGCGCCAGCAGCCCCGGACAGGGGGCTCCCGGGGAGCTGTTTTTT. V and J are TRBV5-1 and TRBJ2-2; 11 bases are a match to TRBD1. CDR3 length: 15 residues. CDR1 and CDR2 from the germline V gene are SGHRS and YFSETQ. Trimming at V came to 4 bases and at J to 6 bases, leaving 5 bases not matched to a gene.

V is TRBV5-4 and J is TRBJ2-5; TRBD2 agrees at 10 bases. The V and J ends lost 5 bases and 5 bases, in that order; junction bases with no gene match: 18. Per germline, CDR1 SGHNT and CDR2 YYREEE (reference sequence). The CDR3 has 18 residues. CDR3: CASSSGLAESPRGETQYF. The CDR3 DNA sequence: TGTGCCAGCAGTTCTGGACTAGCGGAATCCCCGAGGGGGGAGACCCAGTACTTC.

The rearrangement uses TRBV7-9 and TRBJ1-2; 7 bases are a match to TRBD1. Trimming cost V 0 bases and J 2 bases; bases outside gene matches: 9. This CDR3 comprises 17 residues. Germline CDR1 reads SEHNR; CDR2 reads FQNEAQ (reference sequence). CDR3 loop: CASSLALRQGTNYGYTF. In nucleotides, the CDR3 is TGTGCCAGCAGCTTAGCATTGAGACAGGGAACAAACTATGGCTACACCTTC.

V usage is TRBV19 and J usage is TRBJ2-1, with D perhaps matching TRBD2 (6 bases). The CDR3 is made up of 13 amino acids. Germline CDR1 reads LNHDA; CDR2 reads SQIVND (reference sequence). V was cut by 1 base and J by 8 bases, with 9 bases left in between. The DNA for the CDR3 is TGTGCCAGTAGTATAGGGGAGGTGGATGAGCAGTTCTTC. It translates to CASSIGEVDEQFF.

This sequence joins TRBV7-6 and TRBJ1-6; 8 nucleotides agree with TRBD1. V lost 0 bases, J lost 3 bases, and 4 bases stayed unmatched. The CDR3 is 17 residues long. The germline gives CDR1 SGHVS, CDR2 FNYEAQ. CDR3 sequence: CASSLADRAVYNSPLHF. DNA of the CDR3: TGTGCCAGCAGCTTAGCGGACAGGGCGGTCTATAATTCACCCCTCCACTTT.

The chain joins TRBV20-1 to TRBJ1-1; D possibly corresponds to TRBD1 (5 bases). CDR3 length: 14 amino acids. Germline-derived CDR1 and CDR2 are DFQATT and SNEGSKA (reference sequence). Trimming left V 3 bases short and J 2 bases short, with 13 bases between. CDR3 nucleotide sequence: TGCAGTGCTAGTGACAGTTTGGCCAACACTGAAGCTTTCTTT. It yields the protein CSASDSLANTEAFF.

The V gene is TRBV5-1, the J gene TRBJ2-7, with 10 bases that match TRBD1. V lost 0 bases and J lost 6; bases outside the gene matches: 3. CDR1 is SGHRS, CDR2 YFSETQ, per germline. The CDR3 has 14 residues. CDR3 sequence reads: CASSLEGQGPEQYF. The CDR3, as DNA: TGCGCCAGCAGCTTGGAGGGACAGGGGCCCGAGCAGTACTTC.

The V gene is TRBV27, the J gene TRBJ1-1; the D is unclear. V lost 8 bases and J lost 1, with 11 bases in between. CDR1 is MNHEY and CDR2 is SMNVEV in the germline V gene (reference sequence). The length of the CDR3 is 13 residues. The CDR3, as DNA: TGTGCCAGCCGGAATCCGGGGAACACTGAAGCTTTCTTT. Translating gives CASRNPGNTEAFF.

This chain joins TRBV9 and TRBJ2-2; TRBD1 agrees at 10 bases. The J segment lost 6 bases and the V segment lost 3 bases, leaving 8 bases of the junction unmatched. The germline V gene encodes CDR1 SGDLS and CDR2 YYNGEE. This CDR3 has 16 residues. CDR3 bases: TGTGCCAGCAGCGATAACCGGGACAGGGGATCCGGGGAGCTGTTTTTT. Residues: CASSDNRDRGSGELFF.

The chain couples TRBV29-1 to TRBJ2-5; a weak D match, TRBD1 (5 bases). The CDR3 has 12 amino acids. V was pared by 2 bases and J by 2 bases, with 6 bases between. The germline V gene has CDR1 SQVTM and CDR2 ANQGSEA. The CDR3: CSVEPGQETQYF. CDR3 DNA: TGCAGCGTTGAACCAGGGCAAGAGACCCAGTACTTC.

This clone was seen only once. The J gene is TRBJ1-2, the V gene TRBV6-6, with TRBD1 matching over 7 bases. The germline CDR1 and CDR2 sequences are MNHNY and SVGAGI (reference sequence). Germline trimming cut 7 bases from V and 7 bases from J; bases unmatched to any gene: 12. The CDR3 runs to 14 residues. The chain's CDR3 is CASNTQQGIGGYTF. The CDR3 DNA sequence: TGTGCCAGCAACACGCAACAGGGGATAGGTGGCTACACCTTC.

The genes are TRBV2 and TRBJ1-5; 7 positions match TRBD1. Trimming took 6 bases from V and 0 from J; bases not matched to a gene: 5. The CDR3 has 15 residues. Germline values: CDR1 SNHLY, CDR2 FYNNEI. The CDR3 here is CASRLEGASNQPQHF. The DNA for the CDR3 is TGTGCCAGCAGATTGGAGGGGGCTAGCAATCAGCCCCAGCATTTT. The entire variable domain, with the rest obtained from reference TRBV2 and TRBJ1-5, is as follows: EPEVTQTPSHQVTQMGQEVILRCVPISNHLYFYWYRQILGQKVEFLVSFYNNEISEKSEIFDDQFSVERPDGSNFTLKIRSTKLEDSAMYFCASRLEGASNQPQHFGDGTRLSIL.

The V call is TRBV4-1, the J call TRBJ1-5; D is unclear. The CDR3 spans 14 residues. V lost 0 bases, J lost 2 bases, and 5 bases lay in between. Germline assignment: CDR1 MGHRA and CDR2 YSYEKL. As DNA, the CDR3 is TGCGCCAGCAGCCAAGAGATAGGCAATCAGCCCCAGCATTTT. Its translation is CASSQEIGNQPQHF.

The gene calls are TRBV10-2 and TRBJ2-5; TRBD1 agrees at 7 bases. The CDR3 loop spans 16 amino acids. V lost 5 bases and J lost 2; bases outside the gene matches: 11. Germline assignment: CDR1 WSHSY and CDR2 SAAADI. DNA of the CDR3: TGCGCCAGCAGTACCAGACAGGGACGGGAACAAGAGACCCAGTACTTC. It is translated as CASSTRQGREQETQYF.

The J gene is TRBJ2-7, the V gene TRBV6-2 or TRBV6-3; 11 nucleotides agree with TRBD1. V lost 2 bases, J lost 5 bases, and 8 bases stayed unmatched. This CDR3 has 16 residues. Germline V gives CDR1 MNHEY, CDR2 SVGEGT. CDR3 region: CASSYRRTGGTNEQYF. CDR3 bases: TGTGCCAGCAGTTACCGGAGGACAGGGGGCACGAACGAGCAGTACTTC.

The V and J genes are TRBV7-2 and TRBJ2-2; TRBD2 agrees at 7 bases. The CDR3 consists of 17 residues. Germline CDR1 SGHTA, CDR2 FQGNSA. After removal of 7 bases from V and 1 base from J, the junction contained 12 bases not matched to a gene. The CDR3 protein is CASTIVGSGWNTGELFF. CDR3 coding DNA: TGTGCCAGCACCATAGTGGGTAGCGGGTGGAACACCGGGGAGCTGTTTTTT.

This clone has more than one count but fewer than ten. This chain uses TRBV5-1 with TRBJ2-2, with D hard to call. The CDR3 is made up of 14 amino acids. Trimming pared 4 bases from V and 1 base from J, leaving 8 bases between. Per germline, CDR1 SGHRS and CDR2 YFSETQ. The CDR3: CASSRRQNTGELFF. For the CDR3, the DNA is TGCGCCAGCAGCCGCCGACAGAACACCGGGGAGCTGTTTTTT. Full variable domain (rest looked up from reference TRBV5-1 and TRBJ2-2): KAGVTQTPRYLIKTRGQQVTLSCSPISGHRSVSWYQQTPGQGLQFLFEYFSETQRNKGNFPGRFSGRQFSNSRSEMNVSTLELGDSALYLCASSRRQNTGELFFGEGSRLTVL.

The CDR3 sequence is CASSPLAGDSYNEQFF. In nucleotides, the CDR3 is TGTGCCAGCTCACCGCTAGCGGGAGACTCCTACAATGAGCAGTTCTTC. The J gene is TRBJ2-1, the V gene TRBV18, with 10 bases aligning to TRBD2. With V trimmed by 3 bases and J by 0 bases, 2 bases remained unmatched. The V gene's germline CDR1 is KGHSH and CDR2 LQKENI. The CDR3 is 16 amino acids. Looking up the rest from reference TRBV18 and TRBJ2-1 gives the full variable domain: NAGVMQNPRHLVRRRGQEARLRCSPMKGHSHVYWYRQLPEEGLKFMVYLQKENIIDESGMPKERFSAEFPKEGPSILRIQQVVRGDSAAYFCASSPLAGDSYNEQFFGPGTRLTVL.

The chain combines TRBV10-3 with TRBJ2-1; 16 bases match TRBD2. This CDR3 spans 16 amino acids. Germline lookup yields CDR1 ENHRY and CDR2 SYGVKD. The trim removed 2 bases at V and 8 bases at J, leaving 3 bases unmatched. CDR3 bases: TGTGCCATCAGTGAGCCGGGACTAGCGGGAGGGTATGAGCAGTTCTTC. Translation: CAISEPGLAGGYEQFF.

The chain is built from TRBV3-1 (or the pseudogene TRBV3-2) and TRBJ2-1; D gene ambiguous. The V gene's germline CDR1 is LGHDT and CDR2 YNNKEL (reference sequence). The CDR3 totals 13 residues. With 4 bases removed from V and 5 bases from J, the gap between germline ends came to 9 bases. The CDR3 reads CASSRSQDNEQFF. CDR3 coding DNA: TGTGCCAGCAGCCGTTCCCAGGACAATGAGCAGTTCTTC.

This chain connects TRBV23-1 to TRBJ1-2; 7 bases match TRBD1. TRBV23-1 is annotated as an ORF whose role is uncertain. V shed 0 bases and J 8 bases; nucleotides not matched to a gene: 12. The CDR3 length is 16 residues. The CDR3 sequence: CASSQSRTGSLWGYTF. In DNA form, the CDR3 reads TGCGCCAGCAGTCAATCGAGGACAGGATCCCTTTGGGGCTACACCTTC.

The gene calls are TRBV27 and TRBJ1-2; 8 bases map to TRBD1. This CDR3 is 13 amino acids long. J lost 7 bases, V lost 5 bases, and 6 bases had no gene match. Germline CDR1 MNHEY, CDR2 SMNVEV (reference sequence). The CDR3 sequence is CASSPDRARGYTF. As DNA, the CDR3 is TGTGCCAGCAGTCCGGACAGGGCGCGTGGCTACACCTTC.

The rearrangement joins TRBV7-9 to TRBJ1-2, with D perhaps matching TRBD1 (5 bases). CDR3 length: 15 residues. Looked up from germline, CDR1 is SEHNR and CDR2 is FQNEAQ (reference sequence). V gave up 7 bases and J gave up 4 bases, with 19 bases separating them. The CDR3 DNA follows: TGTGCCAGCATCAATAGCCCCCAGGGTCTCTATGGCTACACCTTC. Its protein is CASINSPQGLYGYTF.

The chain is built from TRBV4-1 and TRBJ2-3, with D possibly being TRBD2 (5 bases). The V gene's germline CDR1 is MGHRA and CDR2 YSYEKL. CDR3 size: 16 residues. V was pared by 5 bases and J by 2 bases, with 17 bases between. CDR3 in DNA: TGCGCCAGCAGCTCGATGATCCAGCGGAACACAGATACGCAGTATTTT. Protein: CASSSMIQRNTDTQYF.

The CDR3 coding sequence is TGTGCCAGCAGTTTAAAGCAGGGTGGCACTGAAGCTTTCTTT. Its protein is CASSLKQGGTEAFF. The rearrangement uses TRBV27 and TRBJ1-1, with D possibly TRBD1 on 5 matching bases. Germline-derived CDR1 and CDR2 are MNHEY and SMNVEV (reference sequence). CDR3 size: 14 residues. V shed 2 bases and J shed 4 bases, with 11 bases lying between them.

This clone was counted only a few times. The gene calls are TRBV6-2 or TRBV6-3 and TRBJ2-3; 9 bases line up with TRBD2. Germline values: CDR1 MNHEY, CDR2 SVGEGT. Unmatched junction bases numbered 13, after V lost 0 bases and J lost 0 bases. This CDR3 is built from 20 residues. The chain's CDR3 is CASSYSISWAGGPSTDTQYF. The CDR3 DNA reads TGTGCCAGCAGTTACTCGATTAGCTGGGCGGGGGGGCCCAGCACAGATACGCAGTATTTT.

The chain recombines TRBV18 with TRBJ1-2, with 8 bases aligning to TRBD1. The germline V gene encodes CDR1 KGHSH and CDR2 LQKENI. Unmatched junction bases numbered 7, after V lost 3 bases and J lost 4 bases. This CDR3 spans 15 amino acids. The CDR3 DNA reads TGTGCCAGCTCACCGATGACAGGGGAGTTCTATGGCTACACCTTC. Amino acids: CASSPMTGEFYGYTF.